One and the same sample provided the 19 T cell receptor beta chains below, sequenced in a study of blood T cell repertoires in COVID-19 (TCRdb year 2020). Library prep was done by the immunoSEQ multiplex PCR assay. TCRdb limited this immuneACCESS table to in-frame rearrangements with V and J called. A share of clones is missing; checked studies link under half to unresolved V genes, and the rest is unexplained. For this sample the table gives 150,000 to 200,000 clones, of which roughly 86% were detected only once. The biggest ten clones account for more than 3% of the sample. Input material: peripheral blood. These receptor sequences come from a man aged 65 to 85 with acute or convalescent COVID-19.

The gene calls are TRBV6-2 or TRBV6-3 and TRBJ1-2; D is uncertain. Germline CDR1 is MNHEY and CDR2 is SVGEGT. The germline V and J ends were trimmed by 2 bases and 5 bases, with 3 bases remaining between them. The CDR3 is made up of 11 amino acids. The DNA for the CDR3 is TGTGCCAGCAGTTACCGTTATGGCTACACCTTC. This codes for CASSYRYGYTF.

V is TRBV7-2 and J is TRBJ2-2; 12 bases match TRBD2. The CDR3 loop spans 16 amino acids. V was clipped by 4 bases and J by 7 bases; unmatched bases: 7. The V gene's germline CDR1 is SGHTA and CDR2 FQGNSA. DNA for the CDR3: TGTGCCAGCAGCTCAAGACTAGCGGGGGTGGTCGGGGAGCTGTTTTTT. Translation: CASSSRLAGVVGELFF.

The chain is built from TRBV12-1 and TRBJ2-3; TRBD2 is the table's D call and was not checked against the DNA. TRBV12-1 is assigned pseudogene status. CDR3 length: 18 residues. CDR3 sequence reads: CASSFIGTSGGSTDTQYF. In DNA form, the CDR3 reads TGTGCCAGCAGCTTTATTGGCACTTCGGGTGGAAGCACAGATACGCAGTATTTT.

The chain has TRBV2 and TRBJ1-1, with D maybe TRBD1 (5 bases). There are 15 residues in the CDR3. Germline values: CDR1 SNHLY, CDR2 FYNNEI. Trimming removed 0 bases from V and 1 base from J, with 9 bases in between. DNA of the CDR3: TGTGCCAGCAGTGAAGCGCGCCAGGGGAACACTGAAGCTTTCTTT. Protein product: CASSEARQGNTEAFF.

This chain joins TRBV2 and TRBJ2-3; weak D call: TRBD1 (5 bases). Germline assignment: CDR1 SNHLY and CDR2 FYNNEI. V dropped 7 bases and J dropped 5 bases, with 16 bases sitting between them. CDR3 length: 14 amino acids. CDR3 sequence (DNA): TGTGCCAGCAATACCAGGGATATGGTAGATACGCAGTATTTT. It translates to CASNTRDMVDTQYF. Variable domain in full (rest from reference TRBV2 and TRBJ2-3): EPEVTQTPSHQVTQMGQEVILRCVPISNHLYFYWYRQILGQKVEFLVSFYNNEISEKSEIFDDQFSVERPDGSNFTLKIRSTKLEDSAMYFCASNTRDMVDTQYFGPGTRLTVL.

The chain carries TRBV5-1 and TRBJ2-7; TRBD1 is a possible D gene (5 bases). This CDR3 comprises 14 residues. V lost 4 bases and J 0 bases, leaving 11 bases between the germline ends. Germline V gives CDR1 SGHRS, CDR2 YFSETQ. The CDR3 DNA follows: TGCGCCAGCAGCCCAGGGTGGAGCTCCTACGAGCAGTACTTC. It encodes CASSPGWSSYEQYF.

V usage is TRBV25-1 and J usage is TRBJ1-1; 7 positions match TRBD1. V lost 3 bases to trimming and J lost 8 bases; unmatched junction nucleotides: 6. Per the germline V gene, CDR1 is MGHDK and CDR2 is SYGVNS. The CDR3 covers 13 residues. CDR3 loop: CASSDLDREEAFF. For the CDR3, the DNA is TGTGCCAGCAGTGACCTCGACAGGGAAGAAGCTTTCTTT.

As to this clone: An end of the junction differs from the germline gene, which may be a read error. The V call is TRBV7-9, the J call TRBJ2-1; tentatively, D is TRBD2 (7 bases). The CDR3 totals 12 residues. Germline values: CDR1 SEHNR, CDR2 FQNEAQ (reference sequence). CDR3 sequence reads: CASSPMWGGGVF. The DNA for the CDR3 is TGTGCCAGCAGCCCCATGTGGGGGGGCGGGGTCTTC. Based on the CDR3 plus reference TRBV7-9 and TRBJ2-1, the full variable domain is DTGVSQNPRHKITKRGQNVTFRCDPISEHNRLYWYRQTLGQGPEFLTYFQNEAQLEKSRLLSDRFSAERPKGSFSTLEIQRTEQGDSAMYLCASSPMWGGGVFGPGTRLTVL.

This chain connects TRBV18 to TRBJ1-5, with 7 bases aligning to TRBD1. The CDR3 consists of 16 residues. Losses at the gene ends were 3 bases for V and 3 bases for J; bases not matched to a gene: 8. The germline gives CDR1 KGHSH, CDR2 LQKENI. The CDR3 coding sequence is TGTGCCAGCTCACCCCGACAGGGAGGCGCCAATCAGCCCCAGCATTTT. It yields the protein CASSPRQGGANQPQHF.

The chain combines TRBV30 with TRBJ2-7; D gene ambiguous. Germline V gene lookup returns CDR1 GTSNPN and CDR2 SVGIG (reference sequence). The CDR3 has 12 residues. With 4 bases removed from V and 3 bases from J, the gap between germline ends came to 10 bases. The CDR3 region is CAWTPSLYEQYF. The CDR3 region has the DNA TGTGCCTGGACCCCTTCTCTCTACGAGCAGTACTTC. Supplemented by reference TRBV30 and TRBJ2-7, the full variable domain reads SQTIHQWPATLVQPVGSPLSLECTVEGTSNPNLYWYRQAAGRGLQLLFYSVGIGQISSEVPQNLSASRPQDRQFILSSKKLLLSDSGFYLCAWTPSLYEQYFGPGTRLTVT.

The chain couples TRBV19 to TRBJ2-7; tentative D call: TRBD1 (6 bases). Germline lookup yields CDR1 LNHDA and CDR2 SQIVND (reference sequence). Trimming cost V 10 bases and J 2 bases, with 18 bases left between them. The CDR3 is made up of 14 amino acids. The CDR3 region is CATRMAGQTYEQYF. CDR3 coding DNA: TGTGCCACTCGAATGGCCGGACAGACCTACGAGCAGTACTTC.

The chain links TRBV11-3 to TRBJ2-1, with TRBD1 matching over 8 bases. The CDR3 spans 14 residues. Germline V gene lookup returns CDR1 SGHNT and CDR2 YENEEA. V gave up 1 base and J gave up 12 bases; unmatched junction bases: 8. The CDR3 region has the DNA TGTGCCAGCAGCTTAGGCTCCCAGGGGGCTAGGCAGTTCTTC. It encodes CASSLGSQGARQFF.

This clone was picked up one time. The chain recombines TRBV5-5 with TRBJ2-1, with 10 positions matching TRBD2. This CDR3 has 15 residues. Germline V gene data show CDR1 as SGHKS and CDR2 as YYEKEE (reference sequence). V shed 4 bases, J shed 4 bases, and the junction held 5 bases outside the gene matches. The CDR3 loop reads CASSALAGAYNEQFF. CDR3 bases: TGTGCCAGCAGCGCTCTAGCGGGGGCTTACAATGAGCAGTTCTTC.

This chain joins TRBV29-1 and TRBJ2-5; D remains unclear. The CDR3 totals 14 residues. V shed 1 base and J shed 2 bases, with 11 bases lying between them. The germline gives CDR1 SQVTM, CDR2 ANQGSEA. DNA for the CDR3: TGCAGCGTTGAAGCCCCCCTAGAACAAGAGACCCAGTACTTC. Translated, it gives CSVEAPLEQETQYF.

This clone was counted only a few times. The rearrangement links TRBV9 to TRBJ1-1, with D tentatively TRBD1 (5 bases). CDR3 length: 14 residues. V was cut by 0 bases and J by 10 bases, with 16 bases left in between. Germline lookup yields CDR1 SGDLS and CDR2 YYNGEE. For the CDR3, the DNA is TGTGCCAGCAGCGTAGGGGGTGATAGGGGAAGAGCTTTCTTT. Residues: CASSVGGDRGRAFF.

CDR3 in DNA: TGTGCCAGCAGCTTAGTAGCCTACGAGCAGTACTTC. Its translation: CASSLVAYEQYF. The chain has TRBV7-2 and TRBJ2-7; D unresolved. This CDR3 spans 12 amino acids. Between the trimmed V and J ends, which lost 1 base and 2 bases, there was a span of 3 bases. Germline assignment: CDR1 SGHTA and CDR2 FQGNSA.

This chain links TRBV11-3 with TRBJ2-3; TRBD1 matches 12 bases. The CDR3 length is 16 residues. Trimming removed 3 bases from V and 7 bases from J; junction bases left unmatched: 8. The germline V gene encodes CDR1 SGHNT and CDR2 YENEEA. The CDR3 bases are TGTGCCAGCAGCTTGGGACAGGGGGCGACGGGAAATACGCAGTATTTT. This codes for CASSLGQGATGNTQYF.

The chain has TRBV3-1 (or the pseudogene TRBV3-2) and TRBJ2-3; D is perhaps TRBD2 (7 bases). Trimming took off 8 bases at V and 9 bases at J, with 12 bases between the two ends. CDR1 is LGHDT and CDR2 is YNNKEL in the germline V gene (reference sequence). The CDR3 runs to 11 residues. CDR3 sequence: CASDGRGTQYF. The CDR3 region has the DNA TGTGCCAGCGATGGGAGGGGGACGCAGTATTTT.

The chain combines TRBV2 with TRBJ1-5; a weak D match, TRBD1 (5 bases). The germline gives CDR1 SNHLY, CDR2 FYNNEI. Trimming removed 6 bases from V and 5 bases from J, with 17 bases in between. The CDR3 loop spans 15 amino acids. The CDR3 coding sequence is TGTGCCAGCAGCCTCGGCAGGGCGTGGGATCAGCCCCAGCATTTT. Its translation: CASSLGRAWDQPQHF. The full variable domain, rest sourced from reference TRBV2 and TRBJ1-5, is EPEVTQTPSHQVTQMGQEVILRCVPISNHLYFYWYRQILGQKVEFLVSFYNNEISEKSEIFDDQFSVERPDGSNFTLKIRSTKLEDSAMYFCASSLGRAWDQPQHFGDGTRLSIL.